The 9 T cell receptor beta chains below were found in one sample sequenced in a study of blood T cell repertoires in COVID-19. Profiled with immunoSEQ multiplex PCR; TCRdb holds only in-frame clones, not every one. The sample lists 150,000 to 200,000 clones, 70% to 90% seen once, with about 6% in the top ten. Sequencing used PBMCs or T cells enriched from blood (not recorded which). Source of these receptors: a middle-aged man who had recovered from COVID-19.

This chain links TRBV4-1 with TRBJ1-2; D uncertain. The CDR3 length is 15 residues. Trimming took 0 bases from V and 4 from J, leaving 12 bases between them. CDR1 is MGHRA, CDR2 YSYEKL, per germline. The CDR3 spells CASSQEDTVTYGYTF. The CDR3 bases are TGCGCCAGCAGCCAAGAAGACACGGTGACCTATGGCTACACCTTC.

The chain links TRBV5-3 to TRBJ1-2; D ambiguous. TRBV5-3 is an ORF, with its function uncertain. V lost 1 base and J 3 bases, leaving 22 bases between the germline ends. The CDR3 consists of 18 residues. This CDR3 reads CARSLTGPSPLTYYGYTF. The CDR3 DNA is TGTGCCAGAAGCTTGACCGGCCCTAGCCCACTTACCTACTATGGCTACACCTTC.

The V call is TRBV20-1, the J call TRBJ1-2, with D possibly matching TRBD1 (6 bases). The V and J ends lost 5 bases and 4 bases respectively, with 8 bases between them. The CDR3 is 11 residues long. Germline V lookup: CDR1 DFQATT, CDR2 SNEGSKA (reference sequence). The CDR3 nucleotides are TGCAGTGCTCCGACAGGCTATGGCTACACCTTC. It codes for CSAPTGYGYTF.

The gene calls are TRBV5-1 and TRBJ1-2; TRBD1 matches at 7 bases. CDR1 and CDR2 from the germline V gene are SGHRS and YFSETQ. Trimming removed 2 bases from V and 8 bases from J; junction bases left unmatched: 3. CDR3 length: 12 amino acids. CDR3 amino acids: CASSFEGAGYTF. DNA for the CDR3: TGCGCCAGCAGCTTTGAGGGGGCGGGCTACACCTTC.

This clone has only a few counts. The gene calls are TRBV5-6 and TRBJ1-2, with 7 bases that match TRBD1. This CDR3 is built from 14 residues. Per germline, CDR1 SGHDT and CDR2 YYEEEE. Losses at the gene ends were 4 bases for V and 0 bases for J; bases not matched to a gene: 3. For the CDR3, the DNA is TGTGCCAGCAGCCCAGGGGGGTCTAACTATGGCTACACCTTC. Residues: CASSPGGSNYGYTF.

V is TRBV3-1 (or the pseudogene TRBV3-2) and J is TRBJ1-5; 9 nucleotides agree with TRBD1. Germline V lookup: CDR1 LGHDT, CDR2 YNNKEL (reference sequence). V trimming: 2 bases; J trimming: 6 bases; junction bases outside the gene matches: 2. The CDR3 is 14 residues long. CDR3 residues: CASSQQQGAQPQHF. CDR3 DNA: TGTGCCAGCAGCCAACAACAGGGGGCTCAGCCCCAGCATTTT.

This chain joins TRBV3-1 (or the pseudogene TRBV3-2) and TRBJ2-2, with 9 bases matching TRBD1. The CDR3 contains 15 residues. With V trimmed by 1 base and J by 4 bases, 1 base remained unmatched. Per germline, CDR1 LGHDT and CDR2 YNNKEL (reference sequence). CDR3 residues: CASSQGDRVTGELFF. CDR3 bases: TGTGCCAGCAGCCAAGGGGACAGGGTCACCGGGGAGCTGTTTTTT.

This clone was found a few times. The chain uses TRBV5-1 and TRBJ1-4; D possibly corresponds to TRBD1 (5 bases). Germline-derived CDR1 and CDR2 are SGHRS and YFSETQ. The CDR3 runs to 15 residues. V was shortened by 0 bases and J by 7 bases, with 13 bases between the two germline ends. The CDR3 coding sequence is TGCGCCAGCAGCTTGGGTTACCGGGGGAGTGAAAAACTGTTTTTT. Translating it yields CASSLGYRGSEKLFF.

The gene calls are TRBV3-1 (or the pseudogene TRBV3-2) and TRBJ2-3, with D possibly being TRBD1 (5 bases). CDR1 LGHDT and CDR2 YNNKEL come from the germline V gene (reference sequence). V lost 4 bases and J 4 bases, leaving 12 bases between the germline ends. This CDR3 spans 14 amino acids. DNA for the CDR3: TGTGCCAGCAGCCTCGGCTGGGGCGCAGATACGCAGTATTTT. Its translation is CASSLGWGADTQYF.